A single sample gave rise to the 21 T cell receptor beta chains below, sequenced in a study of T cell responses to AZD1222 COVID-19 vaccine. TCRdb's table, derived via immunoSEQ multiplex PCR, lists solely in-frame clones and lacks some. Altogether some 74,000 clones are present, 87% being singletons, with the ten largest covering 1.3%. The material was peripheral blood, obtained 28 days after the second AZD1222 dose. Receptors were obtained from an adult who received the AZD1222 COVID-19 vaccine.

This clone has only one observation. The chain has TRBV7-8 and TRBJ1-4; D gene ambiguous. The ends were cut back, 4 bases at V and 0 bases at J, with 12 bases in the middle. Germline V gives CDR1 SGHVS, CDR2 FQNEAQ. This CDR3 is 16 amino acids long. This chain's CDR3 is CASSWQSGATNEKLFF. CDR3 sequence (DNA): TGTGCCAGCAGCTGGCAAAGTGGGGCAACTAATGAAAAACTGTTTTTT.

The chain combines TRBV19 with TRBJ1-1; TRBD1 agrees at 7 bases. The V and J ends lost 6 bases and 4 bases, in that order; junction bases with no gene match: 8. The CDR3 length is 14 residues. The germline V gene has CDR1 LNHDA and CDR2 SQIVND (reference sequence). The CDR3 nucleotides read TGTGCCAGTAGGAACGGACAGGTTTCCACTGAAGCTTTCTTT. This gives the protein CASRNGQVSTEAFF.

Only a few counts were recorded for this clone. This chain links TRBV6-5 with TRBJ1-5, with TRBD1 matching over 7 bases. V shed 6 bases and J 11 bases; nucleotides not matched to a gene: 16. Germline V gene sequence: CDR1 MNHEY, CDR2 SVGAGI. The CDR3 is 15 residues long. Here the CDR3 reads CASRPGLAPGGAQHF. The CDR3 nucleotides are TGTGCCAGCAGGCCGGGCCTTGCGCCAGGGGGGGCCCAGCATTTT.

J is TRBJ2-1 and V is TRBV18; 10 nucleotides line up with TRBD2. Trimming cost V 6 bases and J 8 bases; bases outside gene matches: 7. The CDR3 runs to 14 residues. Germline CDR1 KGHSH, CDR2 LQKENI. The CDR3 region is CASSPGTSVHEQFF. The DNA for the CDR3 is TGTGCCAGCTCGCCCGGGACTAGCGTGCATGAGCAGTTCTTC.

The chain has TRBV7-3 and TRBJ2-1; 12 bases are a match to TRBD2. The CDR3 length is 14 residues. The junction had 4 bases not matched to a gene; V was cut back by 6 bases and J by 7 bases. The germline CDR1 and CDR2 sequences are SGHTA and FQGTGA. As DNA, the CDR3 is TGTGCCAGCAGTGCCGGGACTAGCGGGAATGAGCAGTTCTTC. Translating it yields CASSAGTSGNEQFF.

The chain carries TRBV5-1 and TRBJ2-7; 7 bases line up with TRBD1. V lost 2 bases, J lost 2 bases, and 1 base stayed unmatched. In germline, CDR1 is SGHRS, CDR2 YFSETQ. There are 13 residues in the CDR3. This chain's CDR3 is CASSLQGTYEQYF. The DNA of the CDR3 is TGCGCCAGCAGCTTACAGGGGACCTACGAGCAGTACTTC.

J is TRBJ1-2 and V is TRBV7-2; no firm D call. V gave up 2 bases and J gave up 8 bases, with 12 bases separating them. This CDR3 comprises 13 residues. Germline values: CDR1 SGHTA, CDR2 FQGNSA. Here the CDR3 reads CASSLSLTGGYTF. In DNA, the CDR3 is TGTGCCAGCAGCTTATCACTCACGGGGGGCTACACCTTC.

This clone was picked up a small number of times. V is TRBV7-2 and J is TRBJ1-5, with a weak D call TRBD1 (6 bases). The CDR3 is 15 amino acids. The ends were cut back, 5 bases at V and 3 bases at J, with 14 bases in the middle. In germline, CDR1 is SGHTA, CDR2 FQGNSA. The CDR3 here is CASSQLGGINQPQHF. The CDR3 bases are TGTGCCAGCAGCCAACTAGGGGGGATCAATCAGCCCCAGCATTTT.

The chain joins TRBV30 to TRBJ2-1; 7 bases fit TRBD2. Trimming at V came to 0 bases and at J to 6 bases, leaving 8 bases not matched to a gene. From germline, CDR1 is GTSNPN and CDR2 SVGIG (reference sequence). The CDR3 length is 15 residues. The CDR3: CAWSVWETSPNEQFF. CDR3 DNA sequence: TGTGCCTGGAGTGTCTGGGAGACTAGCCCCAATGAGCAGTTCTTC.

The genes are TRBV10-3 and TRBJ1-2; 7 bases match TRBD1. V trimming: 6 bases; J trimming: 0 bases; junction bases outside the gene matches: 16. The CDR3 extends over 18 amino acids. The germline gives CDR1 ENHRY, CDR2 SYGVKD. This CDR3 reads CAISRGRDSIPANYGYTF. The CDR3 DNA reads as TGTGCCATCAGCCGAGGAAGGGACAGCATCCCAGCTAACTATGGCTACACCTTC.

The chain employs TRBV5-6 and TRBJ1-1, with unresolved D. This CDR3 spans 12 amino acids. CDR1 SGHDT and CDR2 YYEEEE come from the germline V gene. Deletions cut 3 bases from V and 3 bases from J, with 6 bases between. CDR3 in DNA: TGTGCCAGCAGCTGGATGGACACTGAAGCTTTCTTT. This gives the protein CASSWMDTEAFF.

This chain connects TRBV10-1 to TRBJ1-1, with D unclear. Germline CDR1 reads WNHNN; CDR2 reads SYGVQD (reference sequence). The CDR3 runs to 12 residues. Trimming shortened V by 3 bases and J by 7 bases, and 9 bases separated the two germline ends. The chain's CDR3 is CASSDGEVEAFF. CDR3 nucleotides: TGCGCCAGCAGTGATGGAGAAGTTGAAGCTTTCTTT.

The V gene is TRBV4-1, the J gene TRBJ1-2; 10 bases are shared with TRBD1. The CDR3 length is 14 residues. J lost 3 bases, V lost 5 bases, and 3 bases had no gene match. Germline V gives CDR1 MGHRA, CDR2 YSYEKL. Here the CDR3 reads CASSIGQGDYGYTF. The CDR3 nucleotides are TGCGCCAGCAGCATCGGACAGGGGGACTATGGCTACACCTTC.

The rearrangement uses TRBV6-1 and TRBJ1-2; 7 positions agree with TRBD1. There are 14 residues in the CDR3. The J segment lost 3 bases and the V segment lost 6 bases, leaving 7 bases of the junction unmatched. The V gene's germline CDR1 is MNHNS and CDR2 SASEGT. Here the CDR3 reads CASSLQGVDYGYTF. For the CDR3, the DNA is TGTGCCAGCAGCCTCCAGGGGGTGGACTATGGCTACACCTTC.

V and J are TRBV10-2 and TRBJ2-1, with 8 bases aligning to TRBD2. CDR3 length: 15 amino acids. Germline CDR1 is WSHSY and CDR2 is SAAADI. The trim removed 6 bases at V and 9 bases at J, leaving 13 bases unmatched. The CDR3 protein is CASSQPGLASTEQFF. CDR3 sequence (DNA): TGCGCCAGCAGCCAACCTGGACTAGCTTCCACTGAGCAGTTCTTC.

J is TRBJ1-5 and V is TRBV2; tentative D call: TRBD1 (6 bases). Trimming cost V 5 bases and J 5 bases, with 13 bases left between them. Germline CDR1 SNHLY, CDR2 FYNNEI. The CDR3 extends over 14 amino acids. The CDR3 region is CASSQQGLDQPQHF. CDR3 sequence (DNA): TGTGCCAGCAGTCAACAGGGATTGGATCAGCCCCAGCATTTT. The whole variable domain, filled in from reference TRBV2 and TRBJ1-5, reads EPEVTQTPSHQVTQMGQEVILRCVPISNHLYFYWYRQILGQKVEFLVSFYNNEISEKSEIFDDQFSVERPDGSNFTLKIRSTKLEDSAMYFCASSQQGLDQPQHFGDGTRLSIL.

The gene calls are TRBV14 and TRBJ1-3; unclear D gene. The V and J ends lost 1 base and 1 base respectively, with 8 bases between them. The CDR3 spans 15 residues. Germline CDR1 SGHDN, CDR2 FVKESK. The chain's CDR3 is CASSQAPTSGNTIYF. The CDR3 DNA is TGTGCCAGCAGCCAAGCCCCGACTTCTGGAAACACCATATATTTT.

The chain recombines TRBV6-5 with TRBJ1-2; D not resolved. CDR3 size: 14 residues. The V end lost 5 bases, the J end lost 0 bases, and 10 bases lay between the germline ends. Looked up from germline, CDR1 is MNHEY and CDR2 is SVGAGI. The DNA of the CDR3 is TGTGCCAGCAGTCGGGAGCGGACTAACTATGGCTACACCTTC. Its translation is CASSRERTNYGYTF.

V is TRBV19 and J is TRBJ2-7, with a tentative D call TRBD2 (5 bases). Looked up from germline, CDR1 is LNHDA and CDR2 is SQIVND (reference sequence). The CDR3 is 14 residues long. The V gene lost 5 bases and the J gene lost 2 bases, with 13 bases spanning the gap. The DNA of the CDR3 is TGTGCCAGTAGTCCAAGCGGCCGAGCCTACGAGCAGTACTTC. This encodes CASSPSGRAYEQYF.

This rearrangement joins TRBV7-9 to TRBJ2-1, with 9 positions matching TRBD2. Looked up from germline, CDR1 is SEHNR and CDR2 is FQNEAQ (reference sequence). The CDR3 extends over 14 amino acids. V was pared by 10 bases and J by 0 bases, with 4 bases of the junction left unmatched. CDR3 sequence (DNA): TGTGCCACTAGCGGGACTAGCTCCTACAATGAGCAGTTCTTC. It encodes CATSGTSSYNEQFF.

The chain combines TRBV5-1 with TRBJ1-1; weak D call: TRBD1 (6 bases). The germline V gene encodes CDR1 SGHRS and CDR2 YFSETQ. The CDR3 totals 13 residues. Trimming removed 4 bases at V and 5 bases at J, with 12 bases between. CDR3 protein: CASSDRGNTEAFF. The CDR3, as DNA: TGCGCCAGCAGCGATAGGGGGAATACTGAAGCTTTCTTT.